This is a list of T cell receptor beta chains from one sample in a study of T cells after yellow fever vaccination. TCRdb re-called the 5' RACE reads through MiXCR, storing one row per CDR3 protein. The data show 300,000 or so distinct CDR3 sequences, about 4% seen once. Sample: PBMCs, taken 5 days after the yellow fever booster vaccination. All receptors come from a man younger than 30 who received the YFV17D yellow fever vaccine. CDR3s include the opening cysteine and the closing phenylalanine or tryptophan. Each record gives: D gene, J gene, V gene, clone size, CDR3 protein, CDR3 DNA. The D gene is left open where the match is weak. A clone size is listed for some rows: how often the clone was seen (once, few, many), or a class if it is expanded.

D gene: TRBD1; J gene: TRBJ1-3; V gene: TRBV7-9; clone size: .; CDR3 protein: CASSYPVRGQWVSGNTIYF; CDR3 DNA: TGTGCCAGCAGCTACCCGGTGCGGGGACAGTGGGTCTCTGGAAACACCATATATTTT
D gene: TRBD1; J gene: TRBJ2-5; V gene: TRBV28; clone size: .; CDR3 protein: CASSSGQGDSEETQYF; CDR3 DNA: TGTGCCAGCAGTTCAGGACAGGGGGACTCGGAAGAGACCCAGTACTTC
D gene: .; J gene: TRBJ2-6; V gene: TRBV27; clone size: few; CDR3 protein: CASSLIPNGANVLTF; CDR3 DNA: TGTGCCAGCAGTTTAATCCCAAACGGGGCCAACGTCCTGACTTTC
D gene: .; J gene: TRBJ2-2; V gene: TRBV4-3; clone size: .; CDR3 protein: CASSPGTLGSGELFF; CDR3 DNA: TGCGCCAGCAGCCCAGGGACATTGGGGAGCGGGGAGCTGTTTTTT
D gene: .; J gene: TRBJ2-3; V gene: TRBV6-5; clone size: many; CDR3 protein: CATAPSGVSTDTQYF; CDR3 DNA: TGTGCCACTGCCCCGAGCGGCGTAAGCACAGATACGCAGTATTTT
D gene: .; J gene: TRBJ1-1; V gene: TRBV7-9; clone size: few; CDR3 protein: CASSLSPGPEAFF; CDR3 DNA: TGTGCCAGCAGCTTAAGTCCTGGCCCTGAAGCTTTCTTT
D gene: TRBD2; J gene: TRBJ2-5; V gene: TRBV12-3/TRBV12-4; clone size: many; CDR3 protein: CASSSSGGGTQYF; CDR3 DNA: TGTGCCAGCAGTTCTAGCGGGGGAGGGACCCAGTACTTC
D gene: TRBD2; J gene: TRBJ2-3; V gene: TRBV9; clone size: many; CDR3 protein: CASSAWGGVLDTQYF; CDR3 DNA: TGTGCCAGCAGCGCGTGGGGGGGTGTACTTGATACGCAGTATTTT
D gene: .; J gene: TRBJ1-4; V gene: TRBV20-1; clone size: .; CDR3 protein: CSVRVALNEKLFF; CDR3 DNA: TGCAGTGTAAGGGTCGCCCTTAATGAAAAACTGTTTTTT
D gene: .; J gene: TRBJ1-1; V gene: TRBV4-1; clone size: many; CDR3 protein: CASSTRGGMNTEAFF; CDR3 DNA: TGCGCCAGCAGCACGCGGGGAGGAATGAACACTGAAGCTTTCTTT
D gene: .; J gene: TRBJ2-3; V gene: TRBV20-1; clone size: many; CDR3 protein: CSARVGGTDTQYF; CDR3 DNA: TGCAGTGCTAGGGTAGGAGGCACAGATACGCAGTATTTT